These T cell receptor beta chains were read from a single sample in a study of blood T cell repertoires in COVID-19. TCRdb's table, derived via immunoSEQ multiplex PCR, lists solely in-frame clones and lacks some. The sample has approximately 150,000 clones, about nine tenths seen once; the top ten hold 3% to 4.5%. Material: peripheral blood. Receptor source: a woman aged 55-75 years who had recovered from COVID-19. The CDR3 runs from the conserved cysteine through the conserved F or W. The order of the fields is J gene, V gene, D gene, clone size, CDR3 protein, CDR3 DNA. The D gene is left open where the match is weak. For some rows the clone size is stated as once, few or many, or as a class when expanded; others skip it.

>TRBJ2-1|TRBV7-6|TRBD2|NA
CASSLGVAGDADEQFF
TGTGCCAGCAGCTTAGGGGTAGCGGGGGACGCGGATGAGCAGTTCTTC
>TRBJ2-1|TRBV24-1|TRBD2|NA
CATSAGGVDEDNEQFF
TGTGCCACCAGTGCGGGGGGGGTAGACGAGGACAATGAGCAGTTCTTC
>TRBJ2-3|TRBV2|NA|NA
CASSDGKGQVTQYF
TGTGCCAGCAGTGATGGGAAGGGGCAGGTTACGCAGTATTTT
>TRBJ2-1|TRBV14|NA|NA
CASSHTRRVQHSYNEQFF
TGTGCCAGCAGCCACACCCGGAGGGTACAACACTCCTACAATGAGCAGTTCTTC
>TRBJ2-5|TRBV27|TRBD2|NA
CASRLAGGWETQYF
TGTGCCAGCAGACTAGCGGGGGGGTGGGAGACCCAGTACTTC
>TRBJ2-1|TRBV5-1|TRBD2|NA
CASSLAGGFYNEQFF
TGCGCCAGCAGCTTGGCGGGGGGATTCTACAATGAGCAGTTCTTC
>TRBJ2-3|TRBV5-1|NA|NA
CASSFLVADTQYF
TGCGCCAGCAGCTTTCTGGTAGCGGATACGCAGTATTTT
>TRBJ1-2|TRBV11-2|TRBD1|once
CASSLDYWTGNYGYTF
TGTGCCAGCAGCTTAGACTATTGGACAGGGAACTATGGCTACACCTTC
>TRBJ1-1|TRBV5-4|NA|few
CASSLNPEVYTEAFF
TGTGCCAGCAGCTTGAACCCAGAAGTATACACTGAAGCTTTCTTT
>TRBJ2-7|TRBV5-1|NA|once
CASSSLSGGYYEQYF
TGCGCCAGCAGCTCCTTGAGTGGGGGCTACTACGAGCAGTACTTC
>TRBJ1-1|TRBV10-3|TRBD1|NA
CAIRDRVNTEAFF
TGTGCCATCCGGGACAGGGTGAACACTGAAGCTTTCTTT
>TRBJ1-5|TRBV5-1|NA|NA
CASSLTGNSGQPQHF
TGCGCCAGCAGCTTGACGGGGAATTCGGGTCAGCCCCAGCATTTT
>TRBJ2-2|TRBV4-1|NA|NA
CASSQRNQGSHTGELFF
TGCGCCAGCAGCCAAAGAAATCAGGGGAGCCACACCGGGGAGCTGTTTTTT
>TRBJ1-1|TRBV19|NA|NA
CASSIQGLSANTEAFF
TGTGCCAGTAGTATACAGGGCCTCTCGGCGAACACTGAAGCTTTCTTT
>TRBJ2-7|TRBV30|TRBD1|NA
CAWVRQGTDEQYF
TGTGCCTGGGTCAGACAGGGTACGGACGAGCAGTACTTC